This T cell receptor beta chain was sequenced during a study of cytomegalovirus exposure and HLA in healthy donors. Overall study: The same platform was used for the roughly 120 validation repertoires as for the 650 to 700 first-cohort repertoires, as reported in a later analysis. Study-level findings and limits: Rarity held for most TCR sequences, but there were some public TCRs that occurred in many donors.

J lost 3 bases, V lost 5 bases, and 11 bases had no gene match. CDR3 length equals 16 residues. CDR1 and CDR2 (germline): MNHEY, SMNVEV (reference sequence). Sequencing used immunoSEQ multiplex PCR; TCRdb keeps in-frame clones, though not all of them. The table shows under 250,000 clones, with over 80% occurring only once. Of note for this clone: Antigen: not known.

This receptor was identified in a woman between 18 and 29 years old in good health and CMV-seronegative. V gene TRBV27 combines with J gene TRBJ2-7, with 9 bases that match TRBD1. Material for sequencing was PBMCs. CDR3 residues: CASSITGGTMSYEQYF. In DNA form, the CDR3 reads TGTGCCAGCAGTATCACAGGGGGCACTATGAGCTACGAGCAGTACTTC.